What follows describes a single TCR beta chain. Its antigen is still unknown. The source of the sample is a study of cytomegalovirus exposure and HLA in healthy donors. Study results and limitations: In a later analysis, a missense DCLRE1C variant was linked to TCR beta V- and J-gene trimming. Immune exposure information available was restricted to CMV serostatus. Specificity of a few CMV-associated chains for CMV antigens was verified in vitro.

The ends lost 2 bases at V and 5 bases at J; junction bases unmatched: 9. CDR3 length: 16 amino acids. Germline V CDR1 and CDR2: LGHNA, YSLEER. PCR was performed using 60 Vbeta and 13 Jbeta primers. The authors' processing: Roughly 11 million shared chains were among the approximately 76 million unique TCR beta chains that a later analysis counted. TCRdb keeps only in-frame clones here, not all; method: immunoSEQ multiplex PCR. Clone size and the V and J calls come from that table; the DNA yielded D and trimming. The data contain around 100,000 clones, about 70% of them singletons. Sequences were obtained from PBMCs. The TCR originated in a woman aged 40 to 55 in good health and CMV-seronegative. The V and J genes are TRBV4-3 and TRBJ1-1; 9 bases align to TRBD1. The CDR3 loop is CASSQRTGAPGTEAFF. CDR3 nucleotide sequence: TGCGCCAGCAGCCAAAGGACAGGGGCCCCGGGAACTGAAGCTTTCTTT.